The present entry profiles one T cell receptor (beta chain) with its context. V lost 3 bases to trimming and J lost 5 bases; unmatched junction nucleotides: 15. Per the germline V gene, CDR1 is SGHKS and CDR2 is YYEKEE (reference sequence). The CDR3 extends over 17 amino acids. This sample was taken from a study of T cell changes during pregnancy in multiple sclerosis. Libraries were prepared by immunoSEQ multiplex PCR; TCRdb keeps only in-frame clonotypes and omits some of them. The repertoire holds about 87,000 clones, about 94% seen once, with 1.3% to 1.5% in the top ten. The rearrangement uses TRBV5-5 and TRBJ2-5; 8 nucleotides line up with TRBD1. The sequences come from peripheral blood, collected in the third trimester of pregnancy. The clonotype comes from a female donor in good health, enrolled as a control in a pregnancy study. This CDR3 is CASSSPMGRGLGETQYF. In DNA, the CDR3 is TGTGCCAGCAGCTCCCCGATGGGCAGGGGGCTTGGGGAGACCCAGTACTTC.